One T cell receptor beta chain is described in this entry. Its antigen has not been determined. No quality values exist for individual bases; no much larger clone is one base distant. The sequencer listed for this sample is Illumina HiSeq 2500. TCR beta libraries were prepared by quantitative 5'-RACE with molecular barcodes. On the authors' methods: A new computational method based on a probabilistic model of VDJ rearrangement was used to identify disease-linked TCR variants. TCRdb applied fastp at Q25 and MiXCR to the public reads, then kept only in-frame beta chains. Every entry covers one CDR3 protein and lists the most common genes and DNA from its rows. The V and J calls shown here were made by TCRdb, not taken from the authors' results. This sample has about 340,000 distinct CDR3 sequences in its table, and roughly 8% of those were observed once. The ten largest clones represent approximately 14% of the sample.

This specimen belongs to a study of CD8 T cells in ankylosing spondylitis (dated by TCRdb to the late 2010s). At the level of the whole study: The study profiled T cell receptor beta repertoires in healthy donors and ankylosing spondylitis patients to find disease-linked TCR variants. The full study cohort was made up of about 25 ankylosing spondylitis patients and 108 healthy donors. Peripheral blood samples were taken, and synovial fluid was additionally collected from ankylosing spondylitis patients.

Results and caveats for the whole study, not just this receptor: Blood from ankylosing spondylitis patients appeared to be characterized by a TCR beta motif made up of several highly homologous amino acid variants. The disease-linked clones were reported as significantly enriched in matched synovial fluid samples from ankylosing spondylitis patients. Some TCR beta motif variants had previously been reported in synovial fluid and blood of reactive arthritis patients, which suggested common disease-initiation mechanisms. The disease-linked clones had a CD8+ phenotype and were found at relatively low frequencies in peripheral blood.

V drops 1 base and J drops 2 bases, leaving 12 bases in between. The CDR3, cysteine through phenylalanine, is 15 amino acids long. This entry keeps only the CDR3 DNA: 45 bases, framed from base 1. The germline V gene encodes CDR1 DFQATT and CDR2 SNEGSKA (reference sequence). The chain was built from TRBV20-1 and TRBJ2-1, with TRBD2 as a weak D call on 5 bases. Sequencing was done on a sample of blood, either unsorted or a sorted T cell fraction (not recorded which). The source is a male donor with ankylosing spondylitis. The CDR3 protein is CSARGQRATYNEQFF. The sequenced DNA is TGCAGTGCTAGAGGCCAGAGGGCCACCTACAATGAGCAGTTCTTC.